Described below is a single TCR beta chain sequence and its context. This record belongs to a study of blood T cell repertoires in COVID-19. Whole-study context: Sites across the United States, Italy and Spain contributed samples from acute and convalescent COVID-19. PBMCs, B-cell-depleted T cells, or T cells provided the cDNA or gDNA that made up the material.

Original analysis: Scientists estimated how many nucleated cells there were by amplifying reference gene primers. TCRdb's copy holds only in-frame clones and misses some; the assay was immunoSEQ multiplex PCR. V and J calls plus clone size are reproduced from that table; the DNA served to infer D and trimming. The table lists around 440,000 clones, around 89% of them singletons. The CDR3 loop spans 15 amino acids. Germline values: CDR1 SGHRS, CDR2 YFSETQ. The V end was cut by 0 bases, the J end by 5 bases, with 14 bases between. Enrolled during active infection, Seattle patients were then followed longitudinally.

V gene TRBV5-1 combines with J gene TRBJ1-1, with D maybe TRBD1 (5 bases). The sample was peripheral blood. The sequence came from a woman aged 45-65 years with COVID-19, enrolled during active disease. The CDR3 loop reads CASSLGGGPRTEAFF. The DNA of the CDR3 is TGCGCCAGCAGCTTGGGGGGCGGACCGAGGACTGAAGCTTTCTTT. The variable domain in full, with the rest retrieved from reference TRBV5-1 and TRBJ1-1, is KAGVTQTPRYLIKTRGQQVTLSCSPISGHRSVSWYQQTPGQGLQFLFEYFSETQRNKGNFPGRFSGRQFSNSRSEMNVSTLELGDSALYLCASSLGGGPRTEAFFGQGTRLTVV.